One sample yielded the 13 T cell receptor beta chains listed below, sequenced in a study of graft-versus-host responses after intestinal transplantation. Using immunoSEQ multiplex PCR, the repertoire was profiled, and TCRdb retains in-frame clones only, with some absent. Among about 100,000 clones listed, 80% to 95% were seen once. No antigens are known for them. Source: unstimulated CD8+ T cells sorted from spleen or lymph node cells, taken before intestinal transplant. The receptors come from a human donor who received an intestinal transplant.

This clone has more than one count but fewer than ten. The rearrangement links TRBV29-1 to TRBJ2-1; TRBD1 is a possible D gene (6 bases). The germline V gene encodes CDR1 SQVTM and CDR2 ANQGSEA. The V end was cut by 7 bases, the J end by 1 base, with 14 bases between. The CDR3 extends over 14 amino acids. As DNA, the CDR3 is TGCAGCGGCCACAGGGAGACATCCTACAATGAGCAGTTCTTC. As protein: CSGHRETSYNEQFF.

This chain links TRBV30 with TRBJ2-4; perhaps TRBD2 as D (5 bases). The V gene's germline CDR1 is GTSNPN and CDR2 SVGIG (reference sequence). Trimming pared 3 bases from V and 0 bases from J, leaving 9 bases between. CDR3 length equals 14 residues. The CDR3 here is CAWSGGLAKNIQYF. As DNA, the CDR3 is TGTGCCTGGAGCGGCGGGCTAGCCAAAAACATTCAGTACTTC.

The chain is built from TRBV6-5 and TRBJ1-4; 9 bases align to TRBD1. V shed 2 bases and J 4 bases; nucleotides not matched to a gene: 2. Per the germline V gene, CDR1 is MNHEY and CDR2 is SVGAGI. This CDR3 region has 15 residues. CDR3 sequence reads: CASSYPDRGNEKLFF. The CDR3 DNA sequence: TGTGCCAGCAGTTACCCGGACAGGGGTAATGAAAAACTGTTTTTT.

This chain joins TRBV7-9 and TRBJ2-1; TRBD1 might be the D (5 bases). Trimming took off 5 bases at V and 8 bases at J, with 19 bases between the two ends. Per germline, CDR1 SEHNR and CDR2 FQNEAQ (reference sequence). The CDR3 covers 15 residues. The CDR3 DNA follows: TGTGCCAGCAGCCAAATCGCGCTTAAAGGGGATGAGCAGTTCTTC. Residues: CASSQIALKGDEQFF. Full variable domain (missing parts from reference TRBV7-9 and TRBJ2-1): DTGVSQNPRHKITKRGQNVTFRCDPISEHNRLYWYRQTLGQGPEFLTYFQNEAQLEKSRLLSDRFSAERPKGSFSTLEIQRTEQGDSAMYLCASSQIALKGDEQFFGPGTRLTVL.

The chain combines TRBV5-4 with TRBJ1-1; D ambiguous. Germline loops: CDR1 SGHNT, CDR2 YYREEE (reference sequence). CDR3 length equals 12 residues. V gave up 2 bases and J gave up 2 bases, with 4 bases separating them. CDR3 sequence reads: CASSFTNTEAFF. CDR3 bases: TGTGCCAGCAGCTTTACTAACACTGAAGCTTTCTTT.

V gene TRBV4-2 combines with J gene TRBJ1-2, with D perhaps matching TRBD1 (6 bases). The CDR3 has 15 amino acids. Between the trimmed V and J ends, which lost 4 bases and 7 bases, there was a span of 19 bases. CDR1 LGHNA and CDR2 YNFKEQ come from the germline V gene. In DNA, the CDR3 is TGTGCCAGCAGCCTATACTCCCCGGGGGCTGGTGGCTACACCTTC. Protein product: CASSLYSPGAGGYTF.

The V gene is TRBV28, the J gene TRBJ2-7; 9 positions match TRBD1. Germline V gene sequence: CDR1 MDHEN, CDR2 SYDVKM. The CDR3 is 13 residues long. After removal of 5 bases from V and 4 bases from J, the junction contained 3 bases not matched to a gene. The CDR3 loop reads CASSAQGAYEQYF. The CDR3, as DNA: TGTGCCAGCAGTGCACAGGGGGCGTACGAGCAGTACTTC.

The chain couples TRBV5-4 to TRBJ2-2; the match to TRBD1 covers 7 bases. The CDR3 runs 13 residues. Germline CDR1 is SGHNT and CDR2 is YYREEE (reference sequence). V shed 2 bases and J 6 bases; nucleotides not matched to a gene: 1. The CDR3 coding sequence is TGTGCCAGCAGCTTCCAGGGGGCCGGGGAGCTGTTTTTT. It encodes CASSFQGAGELFF.

The V call is TRBV19, the J call TRBJ2-5, with 7 bases fitting TRBD2. The CDR3 has 16 amino acids. The V gene's germline CDR1 is LNHDA and CDR2 SQIVND (reference sequence). The J segment lost 4 bases and the V segment lost 2 bases, leaving 10 bases of the junction unmatched. CDR3 sequence: CASSIRLAHGGETQYF. The CDR3, as DNA: TGTGCCAGTAGTATAAGACTAGCCCACGGAGGAGAGACCCAGTACTTC. Complete variable domain (other parts from reference TRBV19 and TRBJ2-5): DGGITQSPKYLFRKEGQNVTLSCEQNLNHDAMYWYRQDPGQGLRLIYYSQIVNDFQKGDIAEGYSVSREKKESFPLTVTSAQKNPTAFYLCASSIRLAHGGETQYFGPGTRLLVL.

The V call is TRBV28, the J call TRBJ2-1, with 7 bases fitting TRBD2. J gave up 4 bases and V 5 bases, and 14 bases lay outside the gene matches. The CDR3 runs to 17 residues. CDR1 is MDHEN, CDR2 SYDVKM, per germline. The DNA of the CDR3 is TGTGCCAGCAGTCCCGCCCCCTGGTGGCGGGGGTACAATGAGCAGTTCTTC. Translating it yields CASSPAPWWRGYNEQFF.

This chain joins TRBV2 and TRBJ2-5, with D tentatively TRBD2 (5 bases). The germline V and J ends were trimmed by 1 base and 0 bases, with 9 bases remaining between them. The length of the CDR3 is 15 residues. Germline-derived CDR1 and CDR2 are SNHLY and FYNNEI. DNA of the CDR3: TGTGCCAGCAGTGAAGTTAGCGCACACCAAGAGACCCAGTACTTC. It specifies CASSEVSAHQETQYF.

This clone was seen more than once but under ten times. V usage is TRBV5-5 and J usage is TRBJ2-3, with TRBD2 matching 12 bases. The CDR3 spans 19 residues. Germline V gives CDR1 SGHKS, CDR2 YYEKEE (reference sequence). V dropped 5 bases and J dropped 2; count of bases not matched to a gene: 15. DNA for the CDR3: TGTGCCAGCAGTATCTACCTAGCGGGGGGGACCAGCACCACAGATACGCAGTATTTT. As protein: CASSIYLAGGTSTTDTQYF.

This chain joins TRBV19 and TRBJ2-3; D not resolved. Germline CDR1 and CDR2: LNHDA and SQIVND (reference sequence). The CDR3 totals 15 residues. V shed 4 bases and J shed 1 base, with 12 bases lying between them. CDR3 DNA sequence: TGTGCCAGTAGTACCCCCTTCGGCGGCACAGATACGCAGTATTTT. This encodes CASSTPFGGTDTQYF.